What follows are 11 T cell receptor beta chains derived from one specimen sequenced in a study of response to subunit inactivated influenza vaccine. Each CDR3 protein gets one entry after TCRdb re-called the RT-PCR reads with MiXCR. Seen here are over 450,000 distinct CDR3 sequences, 13% observed once, and the top ten hold around 13%. This material consisted of PBMCs from blood, taken roughly 47 days after vaccination. The source of these receptors is a man aged 50-60 years who received an inactivated influenza vaccine.

This clonotype appeared a few times. This chain connects TRBV29-1 to TRBJ2-3; no definite D call. Trimming left V 7 bases short and J 5 bases short, with 7 bases between. CDR1 is SQVTM and CDR2 is ANQGSEA in the germline V gene. The CDR3 is made up of 10 amino acids. The CDR3 here is CSGWEDTQYF. The CDR3 coding sequence is TGCAGCGGCTGGGAAGATACGCAGTATTTT.

This clonotype was counted many times. The chain combines TRBV5-6 with TRBJ2-7; D may be TRBD1 (5 bases). Per the germline V gene, CDR1 is SGHDT and CDR2 is YYEEEE. The CDR3 length is 12 residues. The V and J ends lost 3 bases and 2 bases respectively, with 6 bases between them. The CDR3 nucleotides are TGTGCCAGCAGCTGGACAACCTACGAGCAGTACTTC. Its protein product is CASSWTTYEQYF.

The chain recombines TRBV12-3 or TRBV12-4 with TRBJ2-3, with 8 bases identical to TRBD2. The CDR3 consists of 15 residues. Losses at the gene ends were 2 bases for V and 5 bases for J; bases not matched to a gene: 6. The CDR3 spells CASSLSGGRGDTQYF. In DNA, the CDR3 is TGTGCCAGCAGTTTATCGGGGGGGCGCGGAGATACGCAGTATTTT.

This clonotype has a handful of counts. DNA of the CDR3: TGTGCCAGCAAAGGGACAGGGTTCAGCTACGAGCAGTACTTC. Amino acids: CASKGTGFSYEQYF. V and J are TRBV27 and TRBJ2-7; 9 nucleotides match TRBD1. Germline trimming cut 7 bases from V and 3 bases from J; bases unmatched to any gene: 7. Germline V CDR1 and CDR2: MNHEY, SMNVEV (reference sequence). The CDR3 is made up of 14 amino acids.

The sample holds many counts of this clonotype. The chain is built from TRBV2 and TRBJ2-1; no definite D call. The CDR3 contains 11 residues. V was clipped by 0 bases and J by 14 bases, with 8 bases between them. CDR1 is SNHLY and CDR2 is FYNNEI in the germline V gene. The CDR3 protein is CASSEAMRKFF. The CDR3 region has the DNA TGTGCCAGCAGTGAAGCGATGAGAAAGTTCTTC.

The V gene is TRBV11-2, the J gene TRBJ2-2; perhaps TRBD2 as D (6 bases). Trimming left V 5 bases short and J 6 bases short, with 13 bases between. Germline V gene sequence: CDR1 SGHAT, CDR2 FQNNGV. The CDR3 extends over 14 amino acids. DNA of the CDR3: TGTGCCAGCAGCGGCAATTGGGGGGCCGGGGAGCTGTTTTTT. Protein: CASSGNWGAGELFF. Complete variable domain (other parts from reference TRBV11-2 and TRBJ2-2): EAGVAQSPRYKIIEKRQSVAFWCNPISGHATLYWYQQILGQGPKLLIQFQNNGVVDDSQLPKDRFSAERLKGVDSTLKIQPAKLEDSAVYLCASSGNWGAGELFFGEGSRLTVL.

This clonotype was seen repeatedly, ten times or more. This chain links TRBV7-2 with TRBJ2-2; 9 bases fit TRBD2. V trimming: 2 bases; J trimming: 5 bases; junction bases outside the gene matches: 0. The germline gives CDR1 SGHTA, CDR2 FQGNSA. This CDR3 has 14 amino acids. Here the CDR3 DNA reads TGTGCCAGCAGCTTAACTAGCGGGACCGGGGAGCTGTTTTTT. It encodes CASSLTSGTGELFF.

The chain uses TRBV5-1 and TRBJ2-1, with D unclear. CDR1 is SGHRS and CDR2 is YFSETQ in the germline V gene. The CDR3 extends over 14 amino acids. Between the trimmed V and J ends, which lost 5 bases and 10 bases, there was a span of 19 bases. Here the CDR3 DNA reads TGCGCCAGCAGTTTGAGCGCCTCGGCCGGGGAGCAGTTCTTC. Protein sequence: CASSLSASAGEQFF.

This sequence joins TRBV6-5 and TRBJ2-7, with TRBD1 as a possible D gene (5 bases). This CDR3 spans 14 amino acids. V lost 3 bases and J lost 0, with 9 bases in between. CDR1 MNHEY and CDR2 SVGAGI come from the germline V gene. CDR3 DNA sequence: TGTGCCAGCAGTTATACAGGCGACTCCTACGAGCAGTACTTC. It yields the protein CASSYTGDSYEQYF.

Written as DNA, the CDR3 is TGTGCCAGCAGTTTAGCCCGGCAGCCAATCACTGAAGCTTTCTTT. Translation gives CASSLARQPITEAFF. This chain joins TRBV12-3 or TRBV12-4 and TRBJ1-1; D is unresolved. Trimming took off 0 bases at V and 4 bases at J, with 12 bases between the two ends. There are 15 residues in the CDR3.

This clonotype was seen more than once but under ten times. The CDR3 reads CASTMGGVAAFF. The CDR3 DNA reads TGTGCCAGCACGATGGGGGGAGTTGCAGCTTTCTTT. The gene calls are TRBV6-6 and TRBJ1-1, with a possible D match to TRBD1 (5 bases). Per germline, CDR1 MNHNY and CDR2 SVGAGI (reference sequence). The CDR3 has 12 amino acids. The V and J ends lost 7 bases and 10 bases respectively, with 16 bases between them.